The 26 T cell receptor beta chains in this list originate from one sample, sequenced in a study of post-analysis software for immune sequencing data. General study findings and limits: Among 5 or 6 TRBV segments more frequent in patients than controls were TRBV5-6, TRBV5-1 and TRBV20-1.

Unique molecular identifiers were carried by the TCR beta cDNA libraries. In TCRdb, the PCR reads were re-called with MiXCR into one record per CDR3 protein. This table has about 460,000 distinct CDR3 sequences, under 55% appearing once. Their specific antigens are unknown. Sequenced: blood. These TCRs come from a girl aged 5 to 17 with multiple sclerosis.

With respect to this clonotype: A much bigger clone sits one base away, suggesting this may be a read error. The CDR3 sequence: CSASREWETQYF. The CDR3 DNA follows: TGCAGTGCTAGCCGGGAGTGGGAGACCCAGTACTTC. This chain joins TRBV20-1 and TRBJ2-5, with D possibly matching TRBD2 (6 bases). The V gene's germline CDR1 is DFQATT and CDR2 SNEGSKA (reference sequence). CDR3 length equals 12 residues. Trimming removed 3 bases from V and 5 bases from J, with 10 bases in between.

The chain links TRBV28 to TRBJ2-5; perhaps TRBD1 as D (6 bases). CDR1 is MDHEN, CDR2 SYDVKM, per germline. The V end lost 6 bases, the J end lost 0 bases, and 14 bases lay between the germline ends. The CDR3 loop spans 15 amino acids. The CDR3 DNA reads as TGTGCCAGCAGCCTAACGGGACAATACCAAGAGACCCAGTACTTC. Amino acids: CASSLTGQYQETQYF.

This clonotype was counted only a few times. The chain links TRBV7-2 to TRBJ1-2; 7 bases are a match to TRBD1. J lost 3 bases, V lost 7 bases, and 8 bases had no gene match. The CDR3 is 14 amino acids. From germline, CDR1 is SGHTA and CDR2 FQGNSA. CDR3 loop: CASKQGKADYGYTF. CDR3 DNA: TGTGCCAGCAAACAGGGGAAAGCCGACTATGGCTACACCTTC.

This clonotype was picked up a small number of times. CDR3 bases: TGTGCCAGCAGCCCTACTCGGACTAGCGGGAGGGCCGAACAGTTCTTC. It specifies CASSPTRTSGRAEQFF. The chain combines TRBV7-2 with TRBJ2-1; 15 nucleotides line up with TRBD2. Losses at the gene ends were 5 bases for V and 13 bases for J; bases not matched to a gene: 12. Germline CDR1 SGHTA, CDR2 FQGNSA. The length of the CDR3 is 16 residues.

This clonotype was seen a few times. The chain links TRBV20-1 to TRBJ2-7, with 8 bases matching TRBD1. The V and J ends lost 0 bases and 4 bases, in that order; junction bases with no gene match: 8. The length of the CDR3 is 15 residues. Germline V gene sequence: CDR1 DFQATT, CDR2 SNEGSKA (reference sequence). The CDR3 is CSARDPGTGSYEQYF. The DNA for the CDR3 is TGCAGTGCTAGAGATCCCGGGACAGGCAGTTACGAGCAGTACTTC.

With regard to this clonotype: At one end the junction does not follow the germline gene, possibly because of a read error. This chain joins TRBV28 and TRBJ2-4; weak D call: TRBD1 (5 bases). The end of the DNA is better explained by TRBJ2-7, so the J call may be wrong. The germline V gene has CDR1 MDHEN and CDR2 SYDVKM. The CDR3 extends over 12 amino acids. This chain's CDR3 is CASSAQGGEQYF. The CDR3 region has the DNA TGCGCCAGCAGCGCTCAGGGTGGCGAGCAGTACTTC.

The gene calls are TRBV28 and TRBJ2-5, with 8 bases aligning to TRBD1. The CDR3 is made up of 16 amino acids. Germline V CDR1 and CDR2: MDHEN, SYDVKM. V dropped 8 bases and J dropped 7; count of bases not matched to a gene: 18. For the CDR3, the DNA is TGTGCCAGCGTGATAGGGACAGGCGCCCCGTGGGGGACCCAGTACTTC. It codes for CASVIGTGAPWGTQYF. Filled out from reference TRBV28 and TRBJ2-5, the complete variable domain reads DVKVTQSSRYLVKRTGEKVFLECVQDMDHENMFWYRQDPGLGLRLIYFSYDVKMKEKGDIPEGYSVSREKKERFSLILESASTNQTSMYLCASVIGTGAPWGTQYFGPGTRLLVL.

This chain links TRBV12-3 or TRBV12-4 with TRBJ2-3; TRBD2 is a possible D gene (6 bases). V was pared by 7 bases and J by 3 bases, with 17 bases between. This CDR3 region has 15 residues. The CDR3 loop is CASTFYPGRTDTQYF. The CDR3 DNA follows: TGTGCCAGCACCTTTTACCCCGGGAGAACAGATACGCAGTATTTT.

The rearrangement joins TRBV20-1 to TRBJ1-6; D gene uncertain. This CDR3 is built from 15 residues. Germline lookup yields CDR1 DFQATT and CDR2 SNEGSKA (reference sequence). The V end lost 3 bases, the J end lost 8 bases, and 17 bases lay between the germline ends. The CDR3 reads CSASPGLAEDSPLHF. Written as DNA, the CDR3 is TGCAGTGCTAGCCCAGGACTTGCCGAGGATTCACCCCTCCACTTT.

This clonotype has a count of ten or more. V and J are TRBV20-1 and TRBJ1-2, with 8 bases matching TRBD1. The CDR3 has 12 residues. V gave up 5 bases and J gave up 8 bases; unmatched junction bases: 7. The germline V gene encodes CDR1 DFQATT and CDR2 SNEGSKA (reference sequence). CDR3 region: CSAPDREGGYTF. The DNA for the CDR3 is TGCAGTGCTCCGGACAGGGAGGGAGGCTACACCTTC.

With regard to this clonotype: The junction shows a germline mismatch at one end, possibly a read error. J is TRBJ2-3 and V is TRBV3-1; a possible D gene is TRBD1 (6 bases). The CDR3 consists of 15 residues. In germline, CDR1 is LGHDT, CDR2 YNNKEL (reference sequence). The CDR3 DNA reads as TGTGCCAGCAGCCCGACAAGGGGCGCGACAGGTACGCAGTATTTT. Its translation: CASSPTRGATGTQYF.

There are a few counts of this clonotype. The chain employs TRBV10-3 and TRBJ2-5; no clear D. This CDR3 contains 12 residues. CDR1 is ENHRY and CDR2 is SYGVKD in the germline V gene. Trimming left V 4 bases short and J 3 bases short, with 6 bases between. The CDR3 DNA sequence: TGTGCCATCAGTGCCAGAGAAGAGACCCAGTACTTC. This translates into CAISAREETQYF.

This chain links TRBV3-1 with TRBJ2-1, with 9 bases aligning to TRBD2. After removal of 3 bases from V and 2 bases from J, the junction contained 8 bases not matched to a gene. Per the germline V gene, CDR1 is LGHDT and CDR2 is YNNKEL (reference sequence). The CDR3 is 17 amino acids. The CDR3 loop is CASSQGGGGPPYNEQFF. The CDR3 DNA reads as TGTGCCAGCAGCCAGGGCGGGGGGGGGCCCCCCTACAATGAGCAGTTCTTC.

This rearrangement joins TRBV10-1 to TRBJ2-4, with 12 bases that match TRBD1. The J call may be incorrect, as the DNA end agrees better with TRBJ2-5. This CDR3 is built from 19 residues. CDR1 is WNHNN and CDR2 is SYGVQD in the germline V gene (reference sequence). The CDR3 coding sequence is TGCGCCAGCAGTGACTCCCCGGGACAGGGGGCTCGGGAGGGGGAGACCCAGTACTTC. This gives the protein CASSDSPGQGAREGETQYF.

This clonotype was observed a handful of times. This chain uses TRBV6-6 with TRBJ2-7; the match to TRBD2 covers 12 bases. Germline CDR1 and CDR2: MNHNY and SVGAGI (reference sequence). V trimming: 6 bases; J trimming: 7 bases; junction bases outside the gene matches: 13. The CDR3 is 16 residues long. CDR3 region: CASSLLAGGNWGEQYF. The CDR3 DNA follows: TGTGCCAGCAGCCTTCTAGCGGGAGGGAACTGGGGGGAGCAGTACTTC.

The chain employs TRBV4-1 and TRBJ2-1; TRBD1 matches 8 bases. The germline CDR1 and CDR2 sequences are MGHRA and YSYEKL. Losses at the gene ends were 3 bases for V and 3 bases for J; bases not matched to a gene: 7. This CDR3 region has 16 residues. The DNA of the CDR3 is TGCGCCAGCAGCCAGATGACAGGGGTTCGCTACAATGAGCAGTTCTTC. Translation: CASSQMTGVRYNEQFF.

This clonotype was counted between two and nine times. Here the CDR3 reads CSARGGNLQETQYF. CDR3 DNA: TGCAGTGCTAGAGGTGGGAACCTCCAAGAGACCCAGTACTTC. The V gene is TRBV20-1, the J gene TRBJ2-5; D is unresolved. Trimming cost V 1 base and J 1 base, with 10 bases left between them. The CDR3 is 14 amino acids. The germline CDR1 and CDR2 sequences are DFQATT and SNEGSKA (reference sequence).

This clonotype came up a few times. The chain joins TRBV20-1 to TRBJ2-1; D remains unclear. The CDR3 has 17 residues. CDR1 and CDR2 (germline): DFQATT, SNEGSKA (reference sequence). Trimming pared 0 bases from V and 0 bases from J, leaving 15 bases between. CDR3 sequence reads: CSARDGGSPSSYNEQFF. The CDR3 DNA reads TGCAGTGCTAGAGATGGTGGTAGCCCAAGCTCCTACAATGAGCAGTTCTTC.

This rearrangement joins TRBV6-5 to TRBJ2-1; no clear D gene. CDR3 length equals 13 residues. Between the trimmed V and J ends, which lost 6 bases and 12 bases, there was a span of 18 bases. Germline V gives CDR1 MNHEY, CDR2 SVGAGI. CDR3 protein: CASSTTRLAAQFF. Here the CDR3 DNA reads TGTGCCAGCAGCACCACGCGCCTGGCTGCGCAGTTCTTC.

The DNA of the CDR3 is TGTGCCAGCAGTTTAACCCCTCCACAGGACTACGAGCAGTACTTC. Its protein is CASSLTPPQDYEQYF. This chain joins TRBV12-3 or TRBV12-4 and TRBJ2-5; D may be TRBD1 (5 bases). With the DNA end fitting TRBJ2-7 better, the J assignment may be wrong. There are 15 residues in the CDR3.

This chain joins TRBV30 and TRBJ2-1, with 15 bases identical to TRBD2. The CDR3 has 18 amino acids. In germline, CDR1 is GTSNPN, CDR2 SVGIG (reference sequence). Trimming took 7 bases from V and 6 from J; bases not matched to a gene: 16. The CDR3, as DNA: TGTGCCTTGGCCCGGACTAGCGGGAGGGCCTTAAAAGGCAATGAGCAGTTCTTC. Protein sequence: CALARTSGRALKGNEQFF.

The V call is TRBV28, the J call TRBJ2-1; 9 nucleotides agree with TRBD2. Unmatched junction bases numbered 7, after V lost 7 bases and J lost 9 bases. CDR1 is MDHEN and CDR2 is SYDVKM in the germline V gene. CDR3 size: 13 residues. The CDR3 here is CASIGLAGLEQFF. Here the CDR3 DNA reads TGTGCCAGCATTGGGCTAGCGGGACTTGAGCAGTTCTTC.

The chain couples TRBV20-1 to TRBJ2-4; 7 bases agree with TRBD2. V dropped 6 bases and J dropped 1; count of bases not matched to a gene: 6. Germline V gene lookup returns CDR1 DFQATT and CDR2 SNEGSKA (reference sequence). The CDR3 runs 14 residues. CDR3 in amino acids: CSAKRDGAKNIQYF. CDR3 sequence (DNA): TGCAGTGCAAAGCGGGATGGTGCCAAAAACATTCAGTACTTC.

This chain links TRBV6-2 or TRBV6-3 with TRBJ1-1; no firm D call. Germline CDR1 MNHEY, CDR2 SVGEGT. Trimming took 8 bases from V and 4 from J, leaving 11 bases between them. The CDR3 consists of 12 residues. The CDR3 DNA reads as TGTGCCAGCGACGGGGTTGGCACTGAAGCTTTCTTT. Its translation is CASDGVGTEAFF.

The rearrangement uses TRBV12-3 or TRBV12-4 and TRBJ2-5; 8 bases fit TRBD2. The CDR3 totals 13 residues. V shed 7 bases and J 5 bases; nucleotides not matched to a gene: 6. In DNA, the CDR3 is TGTGCCAGCATCGGGCTAGCGGGCGAGACCCAGTACTTC. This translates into CASIGLAGETQYF.

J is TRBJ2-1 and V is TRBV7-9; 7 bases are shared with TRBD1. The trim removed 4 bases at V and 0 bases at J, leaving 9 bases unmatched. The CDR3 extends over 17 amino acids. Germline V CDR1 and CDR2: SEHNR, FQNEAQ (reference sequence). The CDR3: CASSSGPGQSSYNEQFF. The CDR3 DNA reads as TGTGCCAGCAGCTCGGGGCCGGGACAGAGCTCCTACAATGAGCAGTTCTTC.